The rows below give T cell receptor beta chains drawn from one sample of a study of graft-versus-host responses after intestinal transplantation. These TCRs' antigens remain unknown. Clones were read by immunoSEQ multiplex PCR, and TCRdb kept only the in-frame ones, dropping some. Of about 120,000 clones listed, approximately 96% are singletons. The material sequenced was unstimulated CD8+ T cells sorted from spleen or lymph node cells, taken before intestinal transplant. These TCRs come from a human donor who received an intestinal transplant. CDR3s include the opening cysteine and the closing phenylalanine or tryptophan. The D gene is left open where the match is weak. Expanded clones get a size class; other rows say once, few or many, or leave the size out.

cdr3_nt | cdr3_aa | d_call | j_call | v_call | clone_size
TGTGCCAGCAGTTCCAATTTTCAGGGGGTAGATCAGCCCCAGCATTTT | CASSSNFQGVDQPQHF | TRBD1 | TRBJ1-5 | TRBV27 | .
TGTGCCATCACCCCCGGCTATGGCTACACCTTC | CAITPGYGYTF | . | TRBJ1-2 | TRBV10-3 | .
TGTGCCACCAGCACCGAGACCGGCTGGGAGACCCAGTACTTC | CATSTETGWETQYF | . | TRBJ2-5 | TRBV15 | .
TGTGCCAGCAGCTTATTGAACACTGAAGCTTTCTTT | CASSLLNTEAFF | . | TRBJ1-1 | TRBV5-4 | .
TGTGCCAGCTCACCAAATAGTGACAGCACAGATACGCAGTATTTT | CASSPNSDSTDTQYF | . | TRBJ2-3 | TRBV18 | .
TGCGCCAGCAGCCAAAGCTCGGTCTCTGGAAACACCATATATTTT | CASSQSSVSGNTIYF | . | TRBJ1-3 | TRBV4-1 | few
TGTGCCAGCAGTCCCACCTCCTACGAGCAGTACTTC | CASSPTSYEQYF | . | TRBJ2-7 | TRBV28 | .
TGTGCCACCTTAACGGGGGGCGGAGAGCAGTACTTC | CATLTGGGEQYF | . | TRBJ2-5 | TRBV15 | .
TGCGCCAGCAGCCAAGAGTTGGGGGATCTGCGGGAGCAGTACTTC | CASSQELGDLREQYF | . | TRBJ2-7 | TRBV4-1 | .
TGTGCCAGCAGTTACTCGTGGCAGGAGTATGGCTACACCTTC | CASSYSWQEYGYTF | . | TRBJ1-2 | TRBV6-5 | .
TGCGCCAGCAGCCCGGGACAGGGTTCCTACGAGCAGTACTTC | CASSPGQGSYEQYF | TRBD1 | TRBJ2-7 | TRBV5-1 | .
TGTGCCAGCGGGGTCTTTTCGGCGGGCGGGGTCCCCTACGAGCAGTACTTC | CASGVFSAGGVPYEQYF | . | TRBJ2-7 | TRBV2 | .
TGTGCCAGTACCGAAAACTTGGGGACAGGGAAATGGAATGAGCAGTTCTTC | CASTENLGTGKWNEQFF | TRBD1 | TRBJ2-1 | TRBV19 | .
TGTGCCAGCTCACCAGGGCAGGGGCCCTACGAGCAGTACTTC | CASSPGQGPYEQYF | . | TRBJ2-7 | TRBV18 | .
TGTGCCAGCAGTTTAATCGGCGGCTCCTACAATGAGCAGTTCTTC | CASSLIGGSYNEQFF | . | TRBJ2-1 | TRBV28 | .
TGTGCCAGCAGTTTGGGGACAGGGGGCAGCTACGAGCAGTACTTC | CASSLGTGGSYEQYF | TRBD1 | TRBJ2-7 | TRBV6-5 | .